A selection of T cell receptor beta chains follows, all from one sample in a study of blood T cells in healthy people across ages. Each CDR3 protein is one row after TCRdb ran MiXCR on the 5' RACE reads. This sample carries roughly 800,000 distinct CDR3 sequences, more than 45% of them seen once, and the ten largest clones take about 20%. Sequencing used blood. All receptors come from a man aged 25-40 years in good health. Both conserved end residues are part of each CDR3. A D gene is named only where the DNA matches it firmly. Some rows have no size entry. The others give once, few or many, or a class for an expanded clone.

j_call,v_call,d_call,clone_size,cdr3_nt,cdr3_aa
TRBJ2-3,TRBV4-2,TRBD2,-,TGTGCCAGCAGCCAGACTAGCGGGGGGAGGACAGATACGCAGTATTTT,CASSQTSGGRTDTQYF
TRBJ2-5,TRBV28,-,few,TGTGCCAGCAGTATCCCCCCGAGGACCCAGTACTTC,CASSIPPRTQYF
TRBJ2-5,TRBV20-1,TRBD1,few,TGCAGTGCTTACACAGGGGGTGAAGAGACCCAGTACTTC,CSAYTGGEETQYF
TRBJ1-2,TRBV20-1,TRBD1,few,TGCAGTGCTAGAGGAGACAGGGAGAGTGGCTACACCTTC,CSARGDRESGYTF
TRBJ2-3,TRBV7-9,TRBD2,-,TGTGCCAGCAGCTGGGGCGCGGGGGGGCATCAAGATACGCAGTATTTT,CASSWGAGGHQDTQYF
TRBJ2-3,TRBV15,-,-,TGTGCCACCAGCAGAGCACAGGGATGGAGCACAGATACGCAGTATTTT,CATSRAQGWSTDTQYF
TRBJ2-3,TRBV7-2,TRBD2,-,TGTGCCAGCAGCTTAAGGCTAGCGGGACGGGCAGATACGCAGTATTTT,CASSLRLAGRADTQYF
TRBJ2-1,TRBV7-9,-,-,TGTGCCAGCAGCTTAGCGTTGGGTACCGGCAATGAGCAGTTCTTC,CASSLALGTGNEQFF
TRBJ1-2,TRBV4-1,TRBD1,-,TGTGCCAGCAGCCCAGGACAGGGGTTGAACTATGGCTACACCTTC,CASSPGQGLNYGYTF
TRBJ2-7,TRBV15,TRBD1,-,TGTGCCACCAGCGCCCCGGGACAGGGTCCCTACGAGCAGTACTTC,CATSAPGQGPYEQYF
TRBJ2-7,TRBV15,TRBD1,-,TGTGCCACCAGCAGAGCCCGGGACAGGGGTTACGAGCAGTACTTC,CATSRARDRGYEQYF
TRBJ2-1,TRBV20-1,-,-,TGCAGTGCTAGAGTAATACGGCGGTACAATGAGCAGTTCTTC,CSARVIRRYNEQFF
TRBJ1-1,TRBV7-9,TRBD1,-,TGCGCCAGCAGCCCCGGGGACAGGGGACCAAAGAACACTGAAGCTTTCTTT,CASSPGDRGPKNTEAFF
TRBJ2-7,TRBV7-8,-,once,TGTGCCAGCACTCGCAGCGATACCTACGAGCAGTACTTC,CASTRSDTYEQYF
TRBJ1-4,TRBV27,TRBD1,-,TGTGCCAGCAGTTTTCAGGGGGCTGAAAAACTGTTTTTT,CASSFQGAEKLFF
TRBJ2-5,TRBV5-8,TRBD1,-,TGTGCCAGCAGCTACAGGGGAATGTACCAAGAGACCCAGTACTTC,CASSYRGMYQETQYF
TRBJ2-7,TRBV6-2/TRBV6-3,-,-,TGTGCCAGCAGAAATCGGGCGGACGAGCAGTACTTC,CASRNRADEQYF
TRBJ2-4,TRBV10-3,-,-,TGTGCCATCAGGGAGTCTTCGGACAAAAACATTCAGTACTTC,CAIRESSDKNIQYF
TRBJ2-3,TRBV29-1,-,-,TGCAGCGTTGAAGTGATAGGGACGGGAGATACGCAGTATTTT,CSVEVIGTGDTQYF
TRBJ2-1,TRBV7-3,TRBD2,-,TGTGCCAGCAGCACCGAAGCGGGAAATGGATACAATGAGCAGTTCTTC,CASSTEAGNGYNEQFF
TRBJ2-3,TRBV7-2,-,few,TGTGCCAGCAGCTTAGCGGGACCGCACACAGATACGCAGTATTTT,CASSLAGPHTDTQYF
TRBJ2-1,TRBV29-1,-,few,TGCAGCGTTGAGGACAGTTACACCTACAATGAGCAGTTCTTC,CSVEDSYTYNEQFF
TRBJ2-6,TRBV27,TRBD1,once,TGTGCCAGCAGTTCGCTAACCGGGGGACAGGACTCTGGGGCCAACGTCCTGACTTTC,CASSSLTGGQDSGANVLTF
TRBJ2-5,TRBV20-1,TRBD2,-,TGCAGTGCTACAAGGGGCGGGAGAAGTGAGACCCAGTACTTC,CSATRGGRSETQYF
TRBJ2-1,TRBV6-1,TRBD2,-,TGTGCCAGCAGGGGGGGGACCCTCTACAATGAGCAGTTCTTC,CASRGGTLYNEQFF
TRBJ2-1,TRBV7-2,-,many,TGTGCCAGCAGCGCGCTCCCAGGGCGGACCACCTACAATGAGCAGTTCTTC,CASSALPGRTTYNEQFF
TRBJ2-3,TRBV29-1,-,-,TGCAGCGTTCAGGTCTCTAGCACAGATACGCAGTATTTT,CSVQVSSTDTQYF
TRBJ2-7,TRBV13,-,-,TGTGCCAGCAGCCTAGGACTGGGCGTATACGAGCAGTACTTC,CASSLGLGVYEQYF
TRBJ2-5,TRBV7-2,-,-,TGTGCCAGCAACTTGGCGACTGGTTTCGAGACCCAGTACTTC,CASNLATGFETQYF
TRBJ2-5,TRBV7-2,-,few,TGTGCCAGCAGCGCCGGACGATCCTCAGGGACCCAGTACTTC,CASSAGRSSGTQYF
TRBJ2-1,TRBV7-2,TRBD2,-,TGTGCCAGCTCGGGGGGGCATGGCTCCTACAATGAGCAGTTCTTC,CASSGGHGSYNEQFF
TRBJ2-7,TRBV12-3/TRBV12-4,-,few,TGTGCCAGCAGTCTAAATCCGGCCTCCGAGCAGTACTTC,CASSLNPASEQYF
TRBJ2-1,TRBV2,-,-,TGTGCCAGCAGTGAAGCGCTTGTATTGTCGAATGAGCAGTTCTTC,CASSEALVLSNEQFF
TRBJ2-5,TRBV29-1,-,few,TGCAGCGTCCTGGGGATGGAGACCCAGTACTTC,CSVLGMETQYF
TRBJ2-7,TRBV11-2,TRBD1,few,TGTGCCAGCAGCTTCGGGACAGGGATGGCCTACGAGCAGTACTTC,CASSFGTGMAYEQYF
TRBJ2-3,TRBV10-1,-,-,TGCGCCAGCAGTGTCACTCGTACTGGAGATACGCAGTATTTT,CASSVTRTGDTQYF
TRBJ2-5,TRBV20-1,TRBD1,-,TGCAGTGCTCACAGGGGAACGGAGACCCAGTACTTC,CSAHRGTETQYF
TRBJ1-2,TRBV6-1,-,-,TGTGCCAGCAGTGAAGAGGAACCTCTTGGCTACACCTTC,CASSEEEPLGYTF
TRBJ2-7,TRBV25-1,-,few,TGTGCCAGCAGTGGTAGTAGCGGATCTTCCTACGAGCAGTACTTC,CASSGSSGSSYEQYF
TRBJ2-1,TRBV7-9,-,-,TGTGCCAGCAGCTTGATTACTAGCTCCTACAATGAGCAGTTCTTC,CASSLITSSYNEQFF
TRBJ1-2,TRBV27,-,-,TGTGCCAGCAGTTTAGGGCTTCGATATGGCTACACCTTC,CASSLGLRYGYTF
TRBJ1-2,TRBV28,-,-,TGTGCCAGCATGAGGATCAGCTATGGCTACACCTTC,CASMRISYGYTF
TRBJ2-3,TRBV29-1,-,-,TGCAGCGTTGAAACGGATAGCACAGATACGCAGTATTTT,CSVETDSTDTQYF
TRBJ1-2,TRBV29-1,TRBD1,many,TGCAGCTCCCGGGACAGGGGGATCAGTGGCTACACCTTC,CSSRDRGISGYTF
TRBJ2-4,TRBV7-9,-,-,TGTGCCAGCAGCTTAGATACAGGGATCCCCAAAAACATTCAGTACTTC,CASSLDTGIPKNIQYF
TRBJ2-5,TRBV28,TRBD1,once,TGTGCCAGCAGTTTATTTGGGACAGGGGTGAAGGAGACCCAGTACTTC,CASSLFGTGVKETQYF
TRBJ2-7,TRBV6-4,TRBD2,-,TGTGCCAGCAGTGAAATGTTAGCGGGGGTAGCATACGAGCAGTACTTC,CASSEMLAGVAYEQYF
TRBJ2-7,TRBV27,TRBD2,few,TGTGCCAGCAGTTCCGACCCTAGCGGGTCGGGTGTCGGCAATGAGCAGTACTTC,CASSSDPSGSGVGNEQYF
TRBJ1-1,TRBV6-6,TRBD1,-,TGTGCCAGCAGTTCCACTTACACAGGGGAAGGCACTGAAGCTTTCTTT,CASSSTYTGEGTEAFF
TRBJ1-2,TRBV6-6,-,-,TGTGCCACCTTAGTCGCGGGGGCTAACTATGGCTACACCTTC,CATLVAGANYGYTF